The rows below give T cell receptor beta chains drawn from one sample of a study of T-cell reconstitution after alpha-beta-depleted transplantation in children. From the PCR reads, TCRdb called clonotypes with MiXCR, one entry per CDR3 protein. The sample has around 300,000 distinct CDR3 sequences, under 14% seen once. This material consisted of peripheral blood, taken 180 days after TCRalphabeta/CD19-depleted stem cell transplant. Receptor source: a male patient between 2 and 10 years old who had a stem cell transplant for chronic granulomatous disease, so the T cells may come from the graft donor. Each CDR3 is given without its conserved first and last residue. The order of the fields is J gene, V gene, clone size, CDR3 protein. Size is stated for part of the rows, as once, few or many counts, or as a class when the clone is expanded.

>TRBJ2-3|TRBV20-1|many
SARTSGRTDTQY
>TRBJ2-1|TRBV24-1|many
ATSDTGTSGYNEQF
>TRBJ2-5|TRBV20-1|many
SARPGETQY
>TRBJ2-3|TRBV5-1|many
ASTRTGSTDTQY
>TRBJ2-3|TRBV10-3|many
AISELSSGIPPDTQY
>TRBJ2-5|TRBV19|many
ASSTEDFETQY
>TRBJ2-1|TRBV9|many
ASSFYRDSDNEQF
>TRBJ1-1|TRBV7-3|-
ASSTQGLTEAF
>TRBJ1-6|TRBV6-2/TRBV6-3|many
ASSSWTGEEGLWNSPLH
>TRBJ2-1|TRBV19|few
ASSITPSEQF
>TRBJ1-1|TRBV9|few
ASSRSVGQMNTEAF
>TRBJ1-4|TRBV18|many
ASSPGPTGTNEKLF
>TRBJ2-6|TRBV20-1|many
SARLGITGANVLT
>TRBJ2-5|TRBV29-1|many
SVVLGTVSQETQY
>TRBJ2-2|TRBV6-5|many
ASSYGITGFGTGELF
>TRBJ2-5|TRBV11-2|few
ASSLRDRAETQY
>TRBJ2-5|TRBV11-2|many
ASSLVLAGLAGEETQY
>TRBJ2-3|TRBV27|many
ASSLNWDRVTDTQY
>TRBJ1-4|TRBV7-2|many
ASSLVGVGGEKLF
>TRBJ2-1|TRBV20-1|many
SARDLVAGPYNEQF
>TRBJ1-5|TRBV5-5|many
ASSLHLGAGNQPQH
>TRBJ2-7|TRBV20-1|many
SARDQVAVNLYEQY
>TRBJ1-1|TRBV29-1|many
SVDRGPEAF
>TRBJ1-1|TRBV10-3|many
AISGDRYTEAF
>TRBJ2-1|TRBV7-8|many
ASSHAGLAGGYNEQF
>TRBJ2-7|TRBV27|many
ASSFGAATGGYEQY
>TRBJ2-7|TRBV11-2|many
ASRSRQAVNNEQY
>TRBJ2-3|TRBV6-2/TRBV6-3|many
ASTPYLPTSGRDTQY
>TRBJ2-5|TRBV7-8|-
ASSLHTSGRLLQETQY
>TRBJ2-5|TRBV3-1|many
ASSQALIGTSGGETQY
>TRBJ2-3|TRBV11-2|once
ASSHRVAGLDTQY
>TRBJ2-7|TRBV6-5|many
ASSYYGLAGYEQY
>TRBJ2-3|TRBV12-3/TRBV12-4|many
ASSREREFGTDTQY
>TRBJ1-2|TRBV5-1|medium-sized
ASSSDEGRYGYT